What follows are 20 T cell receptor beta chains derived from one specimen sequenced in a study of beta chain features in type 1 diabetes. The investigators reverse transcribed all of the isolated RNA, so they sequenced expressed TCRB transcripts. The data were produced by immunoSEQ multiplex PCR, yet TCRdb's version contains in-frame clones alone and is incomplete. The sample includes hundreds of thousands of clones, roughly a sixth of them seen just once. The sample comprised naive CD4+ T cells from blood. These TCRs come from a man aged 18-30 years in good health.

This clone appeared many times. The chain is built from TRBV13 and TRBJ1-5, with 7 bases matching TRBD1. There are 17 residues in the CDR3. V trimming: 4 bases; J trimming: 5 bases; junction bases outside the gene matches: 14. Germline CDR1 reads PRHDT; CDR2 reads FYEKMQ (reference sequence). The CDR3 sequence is CASSSLRQGGGDQPQHF. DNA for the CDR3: TGTGCCAGCAGCTCTCTGAGACAGGGTGGAGGCGATCAGCCCCAGCATTTT.

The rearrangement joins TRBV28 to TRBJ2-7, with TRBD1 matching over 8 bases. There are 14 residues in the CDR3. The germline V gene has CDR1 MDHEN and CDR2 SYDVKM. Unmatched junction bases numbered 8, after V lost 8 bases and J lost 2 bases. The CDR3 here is CASLSPGGPYEQYF. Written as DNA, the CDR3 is TGTGCCAGCCTTAGTCCAGGGGGCCCCTACGAGCAGTACTTC.

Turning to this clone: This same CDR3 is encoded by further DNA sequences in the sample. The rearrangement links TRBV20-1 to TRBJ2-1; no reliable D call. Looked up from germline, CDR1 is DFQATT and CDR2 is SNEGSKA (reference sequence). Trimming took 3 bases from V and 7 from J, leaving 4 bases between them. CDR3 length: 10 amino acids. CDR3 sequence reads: CSASLNEQFF. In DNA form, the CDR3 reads TGCAGTGCTAGTCTTAATGAGCAGTTCTTC.

CDR3 protein: CASSLKRGGSYEQYF. The CDR3 DNA sequence: TGTGCCAGCAGCTTAAAGCGGGGGGGCTCCTACGAGCAGTACTTC. This rearrangement joins TRBV7-2 to TRBJ2-7; TRBD2 agrees at 10 bases. Losses at the gene ends were 2 bases for V and 0 bases for J; bases not matched to a gene: 1. Germline loops: CDR1 SGHTA, CDR2 FQGNSA. The CDR3 has 15 residues.

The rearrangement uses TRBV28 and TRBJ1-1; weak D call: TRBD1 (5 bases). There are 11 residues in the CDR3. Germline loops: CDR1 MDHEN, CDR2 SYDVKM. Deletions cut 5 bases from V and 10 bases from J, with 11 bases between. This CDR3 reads CASSGDLLAFF. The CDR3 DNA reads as TGTGCCAGCAGTGGGGACCTTCTAGCTTTCTTT.

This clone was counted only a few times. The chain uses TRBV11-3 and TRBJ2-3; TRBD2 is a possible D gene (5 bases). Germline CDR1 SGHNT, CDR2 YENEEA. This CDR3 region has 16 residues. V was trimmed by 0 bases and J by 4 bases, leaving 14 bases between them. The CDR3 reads CASSLEPGRSPDTQYF. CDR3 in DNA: TGTGCCAGCAGCTTAGAGCCGGGGAGATCCCCAGATACGCAGTATTTT. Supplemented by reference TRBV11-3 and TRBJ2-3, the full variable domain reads EAGVVQSPRYKIIEKKQPVAFWCNPISGHNTLYWYLQNLGQGPELLIRYENEEAVDDSQLPKDRFSAERLKGVDSTLKIQPAELGDSAVYLCASSLEPGRSPDTQYFGPGTRLTVL.

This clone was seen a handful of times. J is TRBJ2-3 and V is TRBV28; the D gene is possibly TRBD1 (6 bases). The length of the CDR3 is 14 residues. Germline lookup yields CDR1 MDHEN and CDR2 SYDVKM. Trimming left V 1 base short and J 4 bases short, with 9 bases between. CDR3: CASSLFTGSDTQYF. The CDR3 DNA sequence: TGTGCCAGCAGTTTATTCACAGGGTCAGATACGCAGTATTTT.

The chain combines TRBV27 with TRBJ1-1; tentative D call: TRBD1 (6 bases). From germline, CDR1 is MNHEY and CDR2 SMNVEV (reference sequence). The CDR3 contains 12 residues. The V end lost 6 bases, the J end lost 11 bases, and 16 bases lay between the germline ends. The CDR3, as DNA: TGTGCCAGCAGCCCAACAGGGTTAGAGGCTTTCTTT. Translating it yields CASSPTGLEAFF.

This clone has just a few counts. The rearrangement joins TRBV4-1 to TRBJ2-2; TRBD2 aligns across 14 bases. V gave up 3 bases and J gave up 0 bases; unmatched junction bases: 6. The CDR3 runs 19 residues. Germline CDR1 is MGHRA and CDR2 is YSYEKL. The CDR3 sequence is CASSQLPGLAGANTGELFF. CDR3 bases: TGCGCCAGCAGCCAGCTTCCGGGACTAGCGGGAGCGAACACCGGGGAGCTGTTTTTT.

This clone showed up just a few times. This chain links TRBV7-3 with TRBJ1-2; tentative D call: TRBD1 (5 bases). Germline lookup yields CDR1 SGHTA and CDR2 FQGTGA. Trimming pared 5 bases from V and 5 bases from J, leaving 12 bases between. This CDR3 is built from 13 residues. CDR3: CASSPRAGYGYTF. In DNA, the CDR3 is TGTGCCAGCAGCCCCCGGGCAGGGTATGGCTACACCTTC.

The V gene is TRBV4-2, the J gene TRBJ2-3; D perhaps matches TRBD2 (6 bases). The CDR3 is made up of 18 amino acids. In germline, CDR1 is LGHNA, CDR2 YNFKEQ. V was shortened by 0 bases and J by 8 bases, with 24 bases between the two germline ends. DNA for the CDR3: TGTGCCAGCAGCCAAGACGTGTGGAGCGGGCGCCGCGAAGGTACGCAGTATTTT. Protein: CASSQDVWSGRREGTQYF.

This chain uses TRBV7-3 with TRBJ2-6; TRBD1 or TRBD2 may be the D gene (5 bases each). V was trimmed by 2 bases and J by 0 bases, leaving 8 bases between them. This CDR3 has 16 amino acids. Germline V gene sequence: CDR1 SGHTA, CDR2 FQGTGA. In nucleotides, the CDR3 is TGTGCCAGCAGCTTAGAGGGGACCTCTGGGGCCAACGTCCTGACTTTC. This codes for CASSLEGTSGANVLTF.

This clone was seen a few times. Here the CDR3 DNA reads TGTGCCAGCAGCTTAGGCAGGCAAGAGACCCAGTACTTC. Its protein product is CASSLGRQETQYF. The chain carries TRBV5-8 and TRBJ2-5; D gene uncertain. The CDR3 consists of 13 residues. V lost 2 bases to trimming and J lost 2 bases, with 7 bases between them. The germline V gene encodes CDR1 SGHTS and CDR2 YDEGEE.

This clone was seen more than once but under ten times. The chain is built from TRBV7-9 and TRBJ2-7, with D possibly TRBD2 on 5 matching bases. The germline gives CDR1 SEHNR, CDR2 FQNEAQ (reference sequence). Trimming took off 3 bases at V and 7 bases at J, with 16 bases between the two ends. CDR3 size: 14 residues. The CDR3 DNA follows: TGTGCCAGCAGCTTCCCAGGAGGACTCGGGGAGCAGTACTTC. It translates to CASSFPGGLGEQYF.

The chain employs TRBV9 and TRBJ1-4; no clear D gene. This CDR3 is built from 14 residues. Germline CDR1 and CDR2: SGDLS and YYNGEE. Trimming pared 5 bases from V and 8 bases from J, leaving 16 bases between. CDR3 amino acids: CASSGVIGREKLFF. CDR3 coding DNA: TGTGCCAGCAGTGGGGTTATAGGCCGCGAAAAACTGTTTTTT.

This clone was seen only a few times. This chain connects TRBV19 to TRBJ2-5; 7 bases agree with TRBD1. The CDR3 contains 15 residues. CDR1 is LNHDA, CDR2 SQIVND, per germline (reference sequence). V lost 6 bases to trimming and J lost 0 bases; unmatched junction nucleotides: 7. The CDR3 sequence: CASRPSTGNQETQYF. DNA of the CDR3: TGTGCCAGTAGGCCCTCGACAGGGAACCAAGAGACCCAGTACTTC.

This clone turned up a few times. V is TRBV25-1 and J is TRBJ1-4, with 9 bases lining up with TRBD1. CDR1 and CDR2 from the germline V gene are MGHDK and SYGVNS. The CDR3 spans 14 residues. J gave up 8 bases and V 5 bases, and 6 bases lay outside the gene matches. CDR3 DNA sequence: TGTGCCAGCAGTACACAGGGGGCAGGCGAAAAACTGTTTTTT. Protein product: CASSTQGAGEKLFF.

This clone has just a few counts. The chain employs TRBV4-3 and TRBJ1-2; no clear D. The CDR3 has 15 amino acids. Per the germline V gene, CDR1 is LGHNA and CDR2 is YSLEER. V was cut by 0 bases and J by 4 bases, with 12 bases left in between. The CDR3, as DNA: TGCGCCAGCAGCCAAGATATAGGGAGAGGCTATGGCTACACCTTC. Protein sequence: CASSQDIGRGYGYTF.

The CDR3: CASSQDRGRTGKRWDEKLFF. The CDR3 coding sequence is TGTGCCAGCAGCCAAGATCGGGGCCGGACAGGGAAAAGGTGGGATGAAAAACTGTTTTTT. The rearrangement links TRBV14 to TRBJ1-4, with 8 bases lining up with TRBD1. Germline V gene sequence: CDR1 SGHDN, CDR2 FVKESK. This CDR3 is 20 amino acids long. Trimming cost V 0 bases and J 6 bases; bases outside gene matches: 18.

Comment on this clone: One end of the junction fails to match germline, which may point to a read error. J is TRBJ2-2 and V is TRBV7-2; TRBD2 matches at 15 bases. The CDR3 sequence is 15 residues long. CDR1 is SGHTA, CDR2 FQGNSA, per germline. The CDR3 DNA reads TGTGCCAGCAGCTTATCCAGGACTAGCGGGAGGGGAGAGGTTTTT. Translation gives CASSLSRTSGRGEVF.